The 18 T cell receptor beta chains listed next were all sequenced from one sample in a study of early T cells in non-severe SARS-CoV-2 infection. In TCRdb, the 5' RACE reads were re-called with MiXCR into one record per CDR3 protein. The data show about 29,000 distinct CDR3 sequences, with approximately 5.3% seen just once and approximately 4.5% held by the top ten. The sequenced sample was whole blood. These receptors were collected from an adult who was a healthcare worker with PCR-confirmed SARS-CoV-2 infection or an uninfected control (not recorded which).

This clonotype was detected many times. The V call is TRBV27, the J call TRBJ2-6; D is ambiguous. The ends were cut back, 4 bases at V and 4 bases at J, with 5 bases in the middle. The germline V gene encodes CDR1 MNHEY and CDR2 SMNVEV (reference sequence). The CDR3 runs to 13 residues. The CDR3 is CASSSTGANVLTF. Written as DNA, the CDR3 is TGTGCCAGCAGTTCGACGGGGGCCAACGTCCTGACTTTC.

This clonotype appeared many times. The V gene is TRBV28, the J gene TRBJ2-7, with 10 bases aligning to TRBD1. The CDR3 sequence is 16 residues long. The J segment lost 2 bases and the V segment lost 3 bases, leaving 7 bases of the junction unmatched. CDR1 and CDR2 (germline): MDHEN, SYDVKM. In nucleotides, the CDR3 is TGTGCCAGCAGTTTGTGGGACAGGGGATATGCCTACGAGCAGTACTTC. It codes for CASSLWDRGYAYEQYF.

Ten or more counts support this clonotype. The CDR3 reads CASSPSTGAQQDSPLHF. The DNA of the CDR3 is TGTGCCAGCTCGCCCTCGACAGGGGCGCAACAGGATTCACCCCTCCACTTT. V usage is TRBV18 and J usage is TRBJ1-6; 8 bases align to TRBD1. Germline CDR1 KGHSH, CDR2 LQKENI. V shed 6 bases and J 8 bases; nucleotides not matched to a gene: 15. The length of the CDR3 is 17 residues.

This clonotype was detected ten times or more. The V gene is TRBV28, the J gene TRBJ1-2; D is ambiguous. CDR1 and CDR2 from the germline V gene are MDHEN and SYDVKM. The CDR3 length is 12 residues. V was trimmed by 6 bases and J by 5 bases, leaving 10 bases between them. The CDR3 sequence: CASSPQRYGYTF. For the CDR3, the DNA is TGTGCCAGCAGCCCGCAGAGATATGGCTACACCTTC.

Of note for this clonotype: A much larger clone differs by one base, so this may be a read error. The V gene is TRBV29-1, the J gene TRBJ2-1, with 9 nucleotides matching TRBD2. The CDR3 contains 16 residues. The germline CDR1 and CDR2 sequences are SQVTM and ANQGSEA. Trimming cost V 4 bases and J 2 bases; bases outside gene matches: 9. This CDR3 reads CSVGSGRQSPYNEQFF. The CDR3 region has the DNA TGCAGCGTTGGGAGCGGGAGGCAGAGCCCCTACAATGAGCAGTTCTTC.

With respect to this clonotype: With a much larger clone just one base away, this may be a read error. V gene TRBV10-3 combines with J gene TRBJ2-5; the D gene is possibly TRBD2 (6 bases). In germline, CDR1 is ENHRY, CDR2 SYGVKD. This CDR3 has 17 amino acids. The CDR3 sequence is CATSESTQWGVQETQYF. The CDR3 nucleotides are TGTGCCACCAGTGAGTCGACCCAATGGGGGGTACAAGAGACCCAGTACTTC.

Many counts were recorded for this clonotype. The rearrangement joins TRBV9 to TRBJ2-1; 8 nucleotides match TRBD2. Germline assignment: CDR1 SGDLS and CDR2 YYNGEE. Trimming took 5 bases from V and 0 from J; bases not matched to a gene: 4. The CDR3 covers 15 residues. In nucleotides, the CDR3 is TGTGCCAGCAGTCTTCGGGAGGGCTCCTACAATGAGCAGTTCTTC. This encodes CASSLREGSYNEQFF.

This clonotype was observed at least ten times. The chain couples TRBV12-3 or TRBV12-4 to TRBJ1-2; D is possibly TRBD1 (5 bases). The germline V and J ends were trimmed by 3 bases and 4 bases, with 12 bases remaining between them. The CDR3 is 14 amino acids. CDR3 coding DNA: TGTGCCAGCAGTTTTACAGGAAAGGGCTATGGCTACACCTTC. This gives the protein CASSFTGKGYGYTF.

The chain carries TRBV28 and TRBJ2-7; 8 positions agree with TRBD1. CDR1 MDHEN and CDR2 SYDVKM come from the germline V gene. The CDR3 contains 15 residues. Unmatched junction bases numbered 8, after V lost 6 bases and J lost 1 base. The CDR3 DNA reads as TGTGCCAGCAGCCGAGGGACAGGCAGGTCCTACGAGCAGTACTTC. Amino acids: CASSRGTGRSYEQYF.

This clonotype was seen more than once but under ten times. The chain combines TRBV27 with TRBJ2-1; 9 bases match TRBD2. Germline CDR1 MNHEY, CDR2 SMNVEV (reference sequence). CDR3 length equals 14 residues. J lost 6 bases, V lost 5 bases, and 5 bases had no gene match. DNA for the CDR3: TGTGCCAGCAGTCCACCACTAGCGGGCAATGAGCAGTTCTTC. Protein: CASSPPLAGNEQFF.

By proportion, this clonotype is medium-sized. V and J are TRBV5-1 and TRBJ2-7; D unclear. V lost 7 bases and J 0 bases, leaving 8 bases between the germline ends. This CDR3 is built from 12 residues. Germline V gives CDR1 SGHRS, CDR2 YFSETQ. The DNA for the CDR3 is TGCGCCAGCGGTCCCAGCTCCTACGAGCAGTACTTC. Its protein is CASGPSSYEQYF.

V is TRBV12-5 and J is TRBJ2-3; the D is unclear. CDR1 and CDR2 from the germline V gene are LGHNT and FRNRAP. This CDR3 has 14 amino acids. V was clipped by 1 base and J by 2 bases, with 7 bases between them. CDR3 DNA: TGTGCTAGTGGTTTGGGACGTTACACAGATACGCAGTATTTT. Encoded protein: CASGLGRYTDTQYF.

This rearrangement joins TRBV2 to TRBJ2-2; D ambiguous. Per germline, CDR1 SNHLY and CDR2 FYNNEI. The V and J ends lost 4 bases and 6 bases respectively, with 9 bases between them. There are 13 residues in the CDR3. The CDR3 spells CASSVIFPGELFF. The CDR3, as DNA: TGTGCCAGCAGTGTTATTTTCCCCGGGGAGCTGTTTTTT.

This clonotype has ten or more counts. Here the CDR3 DNA reads TGTGCCAGCAGCCGCGGACTAGCGGGCGCCAGGTCCTACGAGCAGTACTTC. Its translation is CASSRGLAGARSYEQYF. The chain is built from TRBV7-8 and TRBJ2-7; 11 nucleotides line up with TRBD2. This CDR3 has 17 residues. The germline V gene has CDR1 SGHVS and CDR2 FQNEAQ. Trimming removed 5 bases from V and 1 base from J; junction bases left unmatched: 10.

The V gene is TRBV7-2, the J gene TRBJ1-1, with a weak D call TRBD1 (6 bases). Germline V gene sequence: CDR1 SGHTA, CDR2 FQGNSA. V was pared by 6 bases and J by 4 bases, with 12 bases between. The CDR3 runs to 13 residues. Here the CDR3 reads CASRFTGATEAFF. CDR3 nucleotide sequence: TGTGCCAGCAGATTCACGGGGGCCACTGAAGCTTTCTTT.

This clonotype was recorded many times. CDR3 loop: CSASGLKGTGTGANVLTF. The CDR3 DNA sequence: TGCAGTGCTAGTGGCCTGAAGGGGACAGGGACTGGGGCCAACGTCCTGACTTTC. The chain combines TRBV20-1 with TRBJ2-6; 9 bases align to TRBD1. CDR3 size: 18 residues. The V gene end was trimmed by 3 bases and the J gene end by 2 bases; junction bases not matched to a gene: 11. Per germline, CDR1 DFQATT and CDR2 SNEGSKA (reference sequence).

This clonotype came up many times. The V gene is TRBV4-3, the J gene TRBJ2-7; 7 bases agree with TRBD2. In germline, CDR1 is LGHNA, CDR2 YSLEER. V trimming: 3 bases; J trimming: 0 bases; junction bases outside the gene matches: 8. CDR3 length equals 16 residues. The CDR3 spells CASSQVMGGSSYEQYF. The DNA for the CDR3 is TGCGCCAGCAGCCAGGTCATGGGCGGGAGCTCCTACGAGCAGTACTTC.

This clonotype was detected many times. The chain joins TRBV29-1 to TRBJ2-6; D ambiguous. The CDR3 has 15 residues. Germline V gives CDR1 SQVTM, CDR2 ANQGSEA. V was clipped by 1 base and J by 0 bases, with 7 bases between them. The CDR3 region is CSVEVPNSGANVLTF. The CDR3 nucleotides are TGCAGCGTTGAAGTTCCCAACTCTGGGGCCAACGTCCTGACTTTC.